These 22 T cell receptor beta chains share one sample of origin, sequenced in a study of control samples from healthy donors and cancer patients. The protocol was immunoSEQ multiplex PCR, while the TCRdb copy is restricted to in-frame clones and leaves out a portion. The sample shows approximately 180,000 clones, 90% to 95% of them seen only once. The sequencing sample was made of blood. Receptor source: a woman younger than 35 in good health.

The chain carries TRBV6-1 and TRBJ1-2, with D unresolved. The CDR3 covers 16 residues. V was shortened by 4 bases and J by 0 bases, with 15 bases between the two germline ends. CDR1 is MNHNS, CDR2 SASEGT, per germline. Here the CDR3 reads CASSGFGTEANYGYTF. CDR3 sequence (DNA): TGTGCCAGCAGTGGATTTGGTACGGAAGCTAACTATGGCTACACCTTC.

The V gene is TRBV10-2, the J gene TRBJ2-7, with D uncertain. Germline CDR1 and CDR2: WSHSY and SAAADI. V lost 7 bases and J 4 bases, leaving 17 bases between the germline ends. CDR3 length: 14 residues. CDR3 coding DNA: TGCGCCAGCACATCGTCTGGGATGGGTTACGAGCAGTACTTC. Encoded protein: CASTSSGMGYEQYF.

V usage is TRBV7-3 and J usage is TRBJ2-3; the match to TRBD2 covers 7 bases. The V gene end was trimmed by 4 bases and the J gene end by 1 base; junction bases not matched to a gene: 5. Germline CDR1 SGHTA, CDR2 FQGTGA. This CDR3 region has 15 residues. The CDR3 loop reads CASSYLGGGTDTQYF. CDR3 sequence (DNA): TGTGCCAGCAGCTACCTGGGGGGGGGCACAGATACGCAGTATTTT. The full variable domain, completed using reference TRBV7-3 and TRBJ2-3, is GAGVSQTPSNKVTEKGKYVELRCDPISGHTALYWYRQSLGQGPEFLIYFQGTGAADDSGLPNDRFFAVRPEGSVSTLKIQRTERGDSAVYLCASSYLGGGTDTQYFGPGTRLTVL.

The V and J genes are TRBV18 and TRBJ1-3; D possibly corresponds to TRBD1 (6 bases). This CDR3 has 15 residues. The germline V gene encodes CDR1 KGHSH and CDR2 LQKENI. Trimming pared 3 bases from V and 1 base from J, leaving 10 bases between. The CDR3 sequence is CASSPGTLSGNTIYF. CDR3 nucleotides: TGTGCCAGCTCACCTGGGACACTTTCTGGAAACACCATATATTTT.

CDR3 residues: CASSTGTGVGSTEAFF. Here the CDR3 DNA reads TGTGCCAGCAGCACTGGGACAGGAGTCGGTTCCACTGAAGCTTTCTTT. This chain joins TRBV7-9 and TRBJ1-1, with 8 bases lining up with TRBD1. The J segment lost 4 bases and the V segment lost 5 bases, leaving 12 bases of the junction unmatched. Germline loops: CDR1 SEHNR, CDR2 FQNEAQ (reference sequence). CDR3 length: 16 amino acids.

The V call is TRBV21-1, the J call TRBJ1-5. TRBV21-1 is a recognized pseudogene. The CDR3 is 17 residues long. In DNA form, the CDR3 reads TGTGCCAGCAGCAAACTCGACGGCCCCGAATTTTATCAGCCCCAGCATTTT. It translates to CASSKLDGPEFYQPQHF.

The V call is TRBV6-5, the J call TRBJ1-2; D may be TRBD1 (5 bases). V lost 2 bases, J lost 0 bases, and 10 bases lay in between. The CDR3 has 15 residues. The germline V gene encodes CDR1 MNHEY and CDR2 SVGAGI. The CDR3 DNA reads TGTGCCAGCAGTTACGGGGGGTTAGCTAACTATGGCTACACCTTC. Protein sequence: CASSYGGLANYGYTF.

The chain recombines TRBV10-3 with TRBJ1-5; D possibly corresponds to TRBD1 (5 bases). Trimming pared 9 bases from V and 1 base from J, leaving 10 bases between. This CDR3 region has 13 residues. Germline CDR1 reads ENHRY; CDR2 reads SYGVKD. The CDR3 loop reads CAIRQLSNQPQHF. The CDR3 nucleotides are TGTGCCATAAGACAGCTGAGCAATCAGCCCCAGCATTTT.

The genes are TRBV29-1 and TRBJ2-3; no clear D gene. Trimming took 4 bases from V and 2 from J, leaving 16 bases between them. CDR1 and CDR2 from the germline V gene are SQVTM and ANQGSEA. The CDR3 spans 15 residues. The CDR3, as DNA: TGCAGCGTTGCCCCGTCGGCGGAGCCCACAGATACGCAGTATTTT. Protein: CSVAPSAEPTDTQYF.

The chain combines TRBV11-3 with TRBJ2-7; D is ambiguous. This CDR3 region has 12 residues. Germline CDR1 and CDR2: SGHNT and YENEEA. Trimming stripped 6 bases from V and 5 bases from J, with 11 bases between. This CDR3 is CASSFRLDEQYF. The DNA of the CDR3 is TGTGCCAGCAGTTTCCGGCTGGACGAGCAGTACTTC.

V is TRBV7-2 and J is TRBJ2-2; the D is unclear. CDR1 is SGHTA and CDR2 is FQGNSA in the germline V gene. The V end lost 5 bases, the J end lost 5 bases, and 21 bases lay between the germline ends. The CDR3 loop spans 17 amino acids. CDR3 nucleotide sequence: TGTGCCAGCAGCCTTCATCAGACTGGCATGGGTACCGGGGAGCTGTTTTTT. This encodes CASSLHQTGMGTGELFF.

The CDR3 bases are TGTGCCAGCAGCCAGGGACAGTTCTATGAGCAGTTCTTC. Translation gives CASSQGQFYEQFF. This sequence joins TRBV6-5 and TRBJ2-1; the match to TRBD1 covers 7 bases. With 6 bases clipped from V and 8 bases from J, the junction kept 7 bases outside the gene matches. Germline CDR1 reads MNHEY; CDR2 reads SVGAGI. The CDR3 consists of 13 residues.

The rearrangement links TRBV24-1 to TRBJ2-5, with 9 nucleotides matching TRBD1. V shed 0 bases and J 4 bases; nucleotides not matched to a gene: 2. The CDR3 loop spans 15 amino acids. Germline CDR1 reads KGHDR; CDR2 reads SFDVKD. CDR3 bases: TGTGCCACCAGTGATTTGACAGGGGGCGTAGAGACCCAGTACTTC. This sequence encodes CATSDLTGGVETQYF.

The chain joins TRBV5-6 to TRBJ1-2, with D perhaps matching TRBD1 (6 bases). The V end lost 5 bases, the J end lost 4 bases, and 24 bases lay between the germline ends. The length of the CDR3 is 17 residues. Germline-derived CDR1 and CDR2 are SGHDT and YYEEEE. Here the CDR3 DNA reads TGTGCCAGCAGGGAAAGGGAAATCTTACAGGGAAGCTATGGCTACACCTTC. It translates to CASREREILQGSYGYTF.

This clone was found a few times. This chain links TRBV2 with TRBJ2-2; D gene uncertain. This CDR3 is built from 13 residues. Germline V gene data show CDR1 as SNHLY and CDR2 as FYNNEI. Trimming cost V 5 bases and J 1 base, with 5 bases left between them. CDR3 DNA sequence: TGTGCCAGCAGTATAGAGAACACCGGGGAGCTGTTTTTT. Its translation: CASSIENTGELFF.

This clone was picked up one time. The chain carries TRBV5-1 and TRBJ1-1; no clear D gene. V lost 1 base and J lost 3, with 10 bases in between. Germline assignment: CDR1 SGHRS and CDR2 YFSETQ. This CDR3 spans 14 amino acids. DNA for the CDR3: TGCGCCAGCAGCTTGATGCCGGGAGACACTGAAGCTTTCTTT. Translated, it gives CASSLMPGDTEAFF.

This clone was counted a single time. This chain connects TRBV27 to TRBJ1-6; D is possibly TRBD1 (5 bases). V dropped 3 bases and J dropped 15 bases, with 18 bases sitting between them. Germline V gene sequence: CDR1 MNHEY, CDR2 SMNVEV (reference sequence). The CDR3 sequence is 14 residues long. CDR3 nucleotide sequence: TGTGCCAGCAGTTTTGGGACCTTGGATCGGGACCTCCACTTT. Amino acid sequence: CASSFGTLDRDLHF.

This clone occurred a few times. Other DNA variants within this sample encode the same CDR3. The chain combines TRBV18 with TRBJ1-1; no firm D call. Germline-derived CDR1 and CDR2 are KGHSH and LQKENI. V was shortened by 9 bases and J by 1 base, with 12 bases between the two germline ends. The CDR3 is made up of 13 amino acids. The CDR3 here is CASTGTQNTEAFF. For the CDR3, the DNA is TGTGCCAGTACGGGTACCCAGAACACTGAAGCTTTCTTT.

The CDR3, as DNA: TGTGCCAGCAGTCTACAGGGGCCTAGCAATCAGCCCCAGCATTTT. It specifies CASSLQGPSNQPQHF. The V and J genes are TRBV2 and TRBJ1-5, with 7 bases that match TRBD1. The length of the CDR3 is 15 residues. The germline gives CDR1 SNHLY, CDR2 FYNNEI. Trimming at V came to 5 bases and at J to 0 bases, leaving 4 bases not matched to a gene. Full variable domain (rest looked up from reference TRBV2 and TRBJ1-5): EPEVTQTPSHQVTQMGQEVILRCVPISNHLYFYWYRQILGQKVEFLVSFYNNEISEKSEIFDDQFSVERPDGSNFTLKIRSTKLEDSAMYFCASSLQGPSNQPQHFGDGTRLSIL.

The chain employs TRBV28 and TRBJ2-1; 11 bases are a match to TRBD2. CDR3 length: 15 amino acids. J lost 6 bases, V lost 7 bases, and 8 bases had no gene match. Germline values: CDR1 MDHEN, CDR2 SYDVKM. The CDR3 DNA follows: TGTGCCAGCACCAAGGGGACTAGCGGAGGCAATGAGCAGTTCTTC. The encoded protein is CASTKGTSGGNEQFF.

This chain uses TRBV3-1 (or the pseudogene TRBV3-2) with TRBJ2-1; D is unclear. Trimming pared 2 bases from V and 4 bases from J, leaving 12 bases between. This CDR3 has 15 residues. The germline CDR1 and CDR2 sequences are LGHDT and YNNKEL (reference sequence). The CDR3 DNA follows: TGTGCCAGCAGCCAAAGAGGAATGGAATACAATGAGCAGTTCTTC. Its translation: CASSQRGMEYNEQFF.

This chain uses TRBV6-5 with TRBJ1-5, with a possible D match to TRBD1 (6 bases). Deletions cut 5 bases from V and 5 bases from J, with 7 bases between. The germline CDR1 and CDR2 sequences are MNHEY and SVGAGI. The length of the CDR3 is 12 residues. The CDR3 spells CASSPGDQPQHF. For the CDR3, the DNA is TGTGCCAGCAGTCCAGGGGATCAGCCCCAGCATTTT.